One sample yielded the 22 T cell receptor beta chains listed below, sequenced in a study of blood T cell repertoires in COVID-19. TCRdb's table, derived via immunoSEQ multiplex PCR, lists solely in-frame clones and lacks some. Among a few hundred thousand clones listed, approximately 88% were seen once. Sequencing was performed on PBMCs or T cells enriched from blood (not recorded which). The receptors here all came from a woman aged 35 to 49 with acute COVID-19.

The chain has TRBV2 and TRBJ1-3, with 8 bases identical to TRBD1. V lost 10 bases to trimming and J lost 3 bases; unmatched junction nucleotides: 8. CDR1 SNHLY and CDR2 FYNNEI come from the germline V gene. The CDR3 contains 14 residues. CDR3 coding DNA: TGTGCCACAGGGGGCTGGGGGAGTGGAAACACCATATATTTT. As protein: CATGGWGSGNTIYF.

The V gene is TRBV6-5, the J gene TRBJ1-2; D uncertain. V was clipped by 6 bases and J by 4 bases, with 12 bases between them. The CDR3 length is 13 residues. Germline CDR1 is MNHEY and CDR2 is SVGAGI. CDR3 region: CASSQSDPYGYTF. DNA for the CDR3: TGTGCCAGCAGCCAGTCTGATCCCTATGGCTACACCTTC.

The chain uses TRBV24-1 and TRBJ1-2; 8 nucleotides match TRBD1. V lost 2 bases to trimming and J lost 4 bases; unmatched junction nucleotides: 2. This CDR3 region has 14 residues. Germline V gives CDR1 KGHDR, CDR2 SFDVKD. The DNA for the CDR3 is TGTGCCACCAGTGATTCAGGGGGCCCCTATGGCTACACCTTC. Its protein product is CATSDSGGPYGYTF.

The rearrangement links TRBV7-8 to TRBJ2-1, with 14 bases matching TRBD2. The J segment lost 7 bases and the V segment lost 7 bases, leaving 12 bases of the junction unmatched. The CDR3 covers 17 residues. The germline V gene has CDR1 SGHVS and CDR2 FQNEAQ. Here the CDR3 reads CASTRGTSGSWVNEQFF. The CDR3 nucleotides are TGTGCCAGCACCCGGGGGACTAGCGGGAGTTGGGTGAATGAGCAGTTCTTC.

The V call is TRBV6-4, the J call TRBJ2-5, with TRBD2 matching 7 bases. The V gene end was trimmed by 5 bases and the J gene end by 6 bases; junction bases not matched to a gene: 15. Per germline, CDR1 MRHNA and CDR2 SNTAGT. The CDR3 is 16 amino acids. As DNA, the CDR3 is TGTGCCAGCAGTCCCCTCTCGAGCGGGGCCCCCAAGACCCAGTACTTC. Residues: CASSPLSSGAPKTQYF.

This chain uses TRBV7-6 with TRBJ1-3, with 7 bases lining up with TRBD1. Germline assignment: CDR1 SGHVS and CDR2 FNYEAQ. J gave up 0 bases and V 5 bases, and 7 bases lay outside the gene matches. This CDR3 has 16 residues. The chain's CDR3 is CASSAYRDSSGNTIYF. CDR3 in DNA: TGTGCCAGCAGCGCGTACAGGGACAGCTCTGGAAACACCATATATTTT.

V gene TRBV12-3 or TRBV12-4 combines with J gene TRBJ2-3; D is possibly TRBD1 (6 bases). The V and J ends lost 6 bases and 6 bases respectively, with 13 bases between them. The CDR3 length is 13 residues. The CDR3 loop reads CASSLQGLDTQYF. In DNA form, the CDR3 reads TGTGCCAGCAGCCTACAGGGATTGGATACGCAGTATTTT.

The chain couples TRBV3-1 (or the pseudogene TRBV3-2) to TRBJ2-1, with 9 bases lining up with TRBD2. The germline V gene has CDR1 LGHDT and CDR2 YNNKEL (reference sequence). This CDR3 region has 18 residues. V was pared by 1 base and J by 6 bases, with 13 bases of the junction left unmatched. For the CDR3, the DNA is TGTGCCAGCAGCCAAGTAGCGGGAGTGTCAGGAGGCTCCAATGAGCAGTTCTTC. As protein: CASSQVAGVSGGSNEQFF.

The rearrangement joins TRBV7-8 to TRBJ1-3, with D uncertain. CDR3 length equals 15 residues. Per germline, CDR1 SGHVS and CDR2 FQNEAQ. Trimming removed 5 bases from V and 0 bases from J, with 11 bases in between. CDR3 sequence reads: CASSTLYSSGNTIYF. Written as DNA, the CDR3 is TGTGCCAGCAGCACACTCTACAGCTCTGGAAACACCATATATTTT.

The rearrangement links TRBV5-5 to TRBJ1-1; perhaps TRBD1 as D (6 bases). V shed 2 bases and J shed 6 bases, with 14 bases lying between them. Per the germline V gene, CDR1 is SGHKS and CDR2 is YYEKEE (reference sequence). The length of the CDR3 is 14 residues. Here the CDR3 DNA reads TGTGCCAGCAGCTTTGGGACAACGCAGTCTGAAGCTTTCTTT. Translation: CASSFGTTQSEAFF.

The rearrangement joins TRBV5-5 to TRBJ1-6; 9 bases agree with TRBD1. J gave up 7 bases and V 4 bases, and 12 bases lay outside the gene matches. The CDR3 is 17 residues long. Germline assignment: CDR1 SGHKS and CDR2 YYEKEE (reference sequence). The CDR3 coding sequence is TGTGCCAGCAGCCTTTTACCGGGACAGGGTAGGAATTCACCCCTCCACTTT. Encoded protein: CASSLLPGQGRNSPLHF.

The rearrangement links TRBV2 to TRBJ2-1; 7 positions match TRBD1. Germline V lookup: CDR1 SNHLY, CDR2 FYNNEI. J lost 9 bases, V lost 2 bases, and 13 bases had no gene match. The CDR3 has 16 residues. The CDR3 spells CASSEFGRGSVGEQFF. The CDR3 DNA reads TGTGCCAGCAGTGAATTCGGCAGGGGGAGCGTTGGTGAGCAGTTCTTC.

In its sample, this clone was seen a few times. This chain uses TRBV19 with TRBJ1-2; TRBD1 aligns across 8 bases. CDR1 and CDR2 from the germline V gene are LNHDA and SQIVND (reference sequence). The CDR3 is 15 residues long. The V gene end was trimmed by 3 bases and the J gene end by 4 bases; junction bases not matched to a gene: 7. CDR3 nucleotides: TGTGCCAGTAGTATTTCAGGGGGCGTCGGCTATGGCTACACCTTC. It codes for CASSISGGVGYGYTF.

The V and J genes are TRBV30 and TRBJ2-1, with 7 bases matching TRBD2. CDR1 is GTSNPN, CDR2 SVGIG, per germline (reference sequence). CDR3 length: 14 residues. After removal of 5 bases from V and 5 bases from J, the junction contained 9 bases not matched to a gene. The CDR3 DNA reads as TGTGCCTGGGTGACGGGAGGAACTCACAATGAGCAGTTCTTC. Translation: CAWVTGGTHNEQFF.

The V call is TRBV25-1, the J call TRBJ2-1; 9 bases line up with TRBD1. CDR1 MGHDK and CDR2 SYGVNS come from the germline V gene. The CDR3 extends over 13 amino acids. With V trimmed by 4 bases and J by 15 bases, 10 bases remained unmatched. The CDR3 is CASSVPGTGTRFF. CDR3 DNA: TGTGCCAGCAGTGTTCCCGGGACAGGGACCCGGTTCTTC.

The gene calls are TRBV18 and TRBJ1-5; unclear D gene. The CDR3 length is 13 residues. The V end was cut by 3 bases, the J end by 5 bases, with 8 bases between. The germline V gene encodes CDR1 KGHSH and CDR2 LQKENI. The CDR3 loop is CASSPGRDQPQHF. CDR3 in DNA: TGTGCCAGCTCACCCGGGCGGGATCAGCCCCAGCATTTT. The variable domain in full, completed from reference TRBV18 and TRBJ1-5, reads NAGVMQNPRHLVRRRGQEARLRCSPMKGHSHVYWYRQLPEEGLKFMVYLQKENIIDESGMPKERFSAEFPKEGPSILRIQQVVRGDSAAYFCASSPGRDQPQHFGDGTRLSIL.

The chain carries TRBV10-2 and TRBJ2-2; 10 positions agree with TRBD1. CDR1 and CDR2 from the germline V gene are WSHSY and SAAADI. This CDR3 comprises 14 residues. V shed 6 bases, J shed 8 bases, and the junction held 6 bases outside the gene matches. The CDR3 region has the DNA TGCGCCAGCAGAGACAGGGGGCTGGGGGGGGAGCTGTTTTTT. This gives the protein CASRDRGLGGELFF.

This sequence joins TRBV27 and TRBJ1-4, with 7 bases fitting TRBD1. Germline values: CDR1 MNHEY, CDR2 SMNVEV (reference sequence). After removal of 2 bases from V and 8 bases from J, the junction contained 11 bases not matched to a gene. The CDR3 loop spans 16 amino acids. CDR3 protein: CASSLIGQEPGEKLFF. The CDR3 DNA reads TGTGCCAGCAGTTTAATAGGACAGGAGCCCGGGGAAAAACTGTTTTTT. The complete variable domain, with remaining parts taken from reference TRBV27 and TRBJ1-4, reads EAQVTQNPRYLITVTGKKLTVTCSQNMNHEYMSWYRQDPGLGLRQIYYSMNVEVTDKGDVPEGYKVSRKEKRNFPLILESPSPNQTSLYFCASSLIGQEPGEKLFFGSGTQLSVL.

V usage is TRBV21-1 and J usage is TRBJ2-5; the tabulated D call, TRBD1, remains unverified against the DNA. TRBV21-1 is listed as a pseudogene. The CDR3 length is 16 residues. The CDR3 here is CASSKALSTMKETQYF. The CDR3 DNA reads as TGTGCCAGCAGCAAAGCGCTTTCGACAATGAAAGAGACCCAGTACTTC.

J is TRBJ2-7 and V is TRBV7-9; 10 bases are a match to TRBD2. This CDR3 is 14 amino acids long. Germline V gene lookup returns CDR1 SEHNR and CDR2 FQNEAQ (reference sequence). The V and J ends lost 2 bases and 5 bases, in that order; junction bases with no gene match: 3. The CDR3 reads CASSLLAGGHEQYF. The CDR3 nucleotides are TGTGCCAGCAGCTTATTAGCGGGGGGCCACGAGCAGTACTTC.

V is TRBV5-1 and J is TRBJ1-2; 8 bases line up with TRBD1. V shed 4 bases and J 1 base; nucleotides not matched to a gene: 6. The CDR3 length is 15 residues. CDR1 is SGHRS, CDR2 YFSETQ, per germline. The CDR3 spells CASSIGQGLNYGYTF. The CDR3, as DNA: TGCGCCAGCAGCATTGGACAGGGACTTAACTATGGCTACACCTTC. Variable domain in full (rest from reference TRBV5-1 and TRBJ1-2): KAGVTQTPRYLIKTRGQQVTLSCSPISGHRSVSWYQQTPGQGLQFLFEYFSETQRNKGNFPGRFSGRQFSNSRSEMNVSTLELGDSALYLCASSIGQGLNYGYTFGSGTRLTVV.

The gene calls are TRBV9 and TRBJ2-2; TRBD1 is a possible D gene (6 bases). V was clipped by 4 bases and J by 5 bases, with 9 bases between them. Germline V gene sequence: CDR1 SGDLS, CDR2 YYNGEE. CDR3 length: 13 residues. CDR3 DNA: TGTGCCAGCAGCCCAGGGGCAACCGGGGAGCTGTTTTTT. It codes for CASSPGATGELFF.